The present T cell receptor beta chain was sequenced within a study of shared T cell receptors in the human thymus. Sequencing used immunoSEQ multiplex PCR; TCRdb keeps in-frame clones, though not all of them. Of 500,000 to 750,000 clones detected, 70% to 90% appear once; the ten largest clones hold approximately 0.011%. The sample was also reused in another study, on human thymus T cells. From that study: Donation was from healthy Finnish infants who were having corrective surgery that addressed congenital heart defects. Corrective cardiac surgery supplied the resected thymus tissue. Overlap was high between thymic repertoires from unrelated individuals, as reported in related research.

The specimen was thymocytes. This TCR came from a boy younger than two with a congenital heart defect.

CDR3 nucleotides: TGTGCCAGCAGCTTCGGGCGCGCTAGCGCCCTGAGCTCCTACGAGCAGTACTTC. As protein: CASSFGRASALSSYEQYF. J is TRBJ2-7 and V is TRBV5-4, with D possibly being TRBD2 (6 bases). V lost 2 bases, J lost 0 bases, and 21 bases lay in between. The germline CDR1 and CDR2 sequences are SGHNT and YYREEE (reference sequence). The CDR3 has 18 amino acids.